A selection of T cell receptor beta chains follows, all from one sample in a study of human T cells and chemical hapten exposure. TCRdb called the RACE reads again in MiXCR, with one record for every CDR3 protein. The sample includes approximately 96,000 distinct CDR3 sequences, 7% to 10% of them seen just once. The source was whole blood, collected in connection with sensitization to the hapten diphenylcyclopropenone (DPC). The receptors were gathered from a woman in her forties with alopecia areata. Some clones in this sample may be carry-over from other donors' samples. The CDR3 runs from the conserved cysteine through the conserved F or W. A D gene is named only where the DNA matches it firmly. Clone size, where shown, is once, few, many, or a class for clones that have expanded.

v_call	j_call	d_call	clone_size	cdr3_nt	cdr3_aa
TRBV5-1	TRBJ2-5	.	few	TGCGCCAGCGCACGGGATATAGCTGAGACCCAGTACTTC	CASARDIAETQYF
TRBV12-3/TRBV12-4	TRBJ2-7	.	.	TGTGCCAGCAGAAGAGGAGGACCCCAAGGTTACGAGCAGTACTTC	CASRRGGPQGYEQYF
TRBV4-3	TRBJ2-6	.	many	TGCGCCAGCAGCCAAGCCCTCGGGGGCTCTGGGGCCAACGTCCTGACTTTC	CASSQALGGSGANVLTF
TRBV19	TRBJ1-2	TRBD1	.	TGTGCCAGTAGTATCGCCGCCGGCCCTACAGGGGCTAACTATGGCTACACCTTC	CASSIAAGPTGANYGYTF
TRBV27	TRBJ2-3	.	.	TGTGCCAGCAGTGTGACAGGAGATACGCAGTATTTT	CASSVTGDTQYF
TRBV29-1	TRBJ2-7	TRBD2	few	TGCAGCGGGAGGACTAGCGGGAGGGGAACCTACGAGCAGTACTTC	CSGRTSGRGTYEQYF
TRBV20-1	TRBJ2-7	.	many	TGCAGTGCAAACAGGGGAGGAAGGTACGAGCAGTACTTC	CSANRGGRYEQYF
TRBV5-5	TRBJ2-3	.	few	TGTGCCAGCAGCACGAACCCCGCAGATACGCAGTATTTT	CASSTNPADTQYF
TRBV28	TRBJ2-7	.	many	TGTGCCAGCAGTATATCCGGGATTTCCTACGAGCAGTACTTC	CASSISGISYEQYF
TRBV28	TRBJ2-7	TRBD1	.	TGTGCCAGCAGTCTACGGGACAGGGTGCAATATCGGCAGTACTTC	CASSLRDRVQYRQYF
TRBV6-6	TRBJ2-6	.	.	TGTGCCACCGCTAGTTTTTGGGCCAACGTCCTGACTTTC	CATASFWANVLTF
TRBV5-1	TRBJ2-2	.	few	TGCGCCAGCAGCGAGAACGGGGAGCTGTTTTTT	CASSENGELFF
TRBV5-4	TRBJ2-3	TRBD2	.	TGTGCCAGCAGCTCACTGACTAGCGGCACAGATACGCAGTATTTT	CASSSLTSGTDTQYF
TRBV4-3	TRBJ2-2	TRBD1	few	TGCGCCAGCAGCCAAGGCAGGACAGGGGCGGCGGCCGGGGAGCTGTTTTTT	CASSQGRTGAAAGELFF
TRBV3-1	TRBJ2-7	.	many	TGTGCCAGCAGCCAGTCCTACGAGCAGTACTTC	CASSQSYEQYF
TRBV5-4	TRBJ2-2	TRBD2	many	TGTGCCAGCAGCTTACGAGCGGGGCCACACAACACCGGGGAGCTGTTTTTT	CASSLRAGPHNTGELFF
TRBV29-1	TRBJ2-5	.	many	TGCAGCGTTGGTCAAGAGACCCAGTACTTC	CSVGQETQYF
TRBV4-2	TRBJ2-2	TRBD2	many	TGTGCCAGCAGCCTGAGACTAGCGGGAGATGACACCGGGGAGCTGTTTTTT	CASSLRLAGDDTGELFF
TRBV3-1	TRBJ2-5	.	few	TGTGCCAGCAGCCAAAGGGACCGGGAACAGTACTTC	CASSQRDREQYF
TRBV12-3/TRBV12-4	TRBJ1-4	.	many	TGTGCCAGCAGTCCTTCTCGGGGGGCTAATGAAAAACTGTTTTTT	CASSPSRGANEKLFF
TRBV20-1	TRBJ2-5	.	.	TGCAGTGCTAGATTGGCCCAAGAGACCCAGTACTTC	CSARLAQETQYF
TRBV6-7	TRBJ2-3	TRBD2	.	TGTGCCAGCAGTTACCCCACGGGACTAGCGGGAGGAGATATCCATCCCACAGATACGCAGTATTTT	CASSYPTGLAGGDIHPTDTQYF
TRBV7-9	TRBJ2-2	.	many	TGTGCCAGCAGCCAAGGATGGGGCGACACCGGGGAGCTGTTTTTT	CASSQGWGDTGELFF
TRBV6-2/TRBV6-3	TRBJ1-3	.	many	TGTGCCACCGATGATCTGCTCTCTGGAAACACCATATATTTT	CATDDLLSGNTIYF